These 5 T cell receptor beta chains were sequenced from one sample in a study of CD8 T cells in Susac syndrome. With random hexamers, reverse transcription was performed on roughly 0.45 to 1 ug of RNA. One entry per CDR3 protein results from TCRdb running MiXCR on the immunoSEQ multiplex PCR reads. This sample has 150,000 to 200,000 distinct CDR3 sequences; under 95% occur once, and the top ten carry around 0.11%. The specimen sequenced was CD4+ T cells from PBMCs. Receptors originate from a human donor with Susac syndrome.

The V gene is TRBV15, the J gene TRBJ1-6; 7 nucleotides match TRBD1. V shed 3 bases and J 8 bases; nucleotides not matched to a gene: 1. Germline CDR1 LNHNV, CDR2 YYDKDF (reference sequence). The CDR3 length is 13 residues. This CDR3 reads CATSRDRYSPLHF. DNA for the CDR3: TGTGCCACCAGCAGGGACAGGTATTCACCCCTCCACTTT. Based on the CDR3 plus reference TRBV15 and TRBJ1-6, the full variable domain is DAMVIQNPRYQVTQFGKPVTLSCSQTLNHNVMYWYQQKSSQAPKLLFHYYDKDFNNEADTPDNFQSRRPNTSFCFLDIRSPGLGDTAMYLCATSRDRYSPLHFGNGTRLTVT.

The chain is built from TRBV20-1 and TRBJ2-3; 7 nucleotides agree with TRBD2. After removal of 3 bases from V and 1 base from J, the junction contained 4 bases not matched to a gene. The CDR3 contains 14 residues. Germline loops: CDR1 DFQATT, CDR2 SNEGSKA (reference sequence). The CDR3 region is CSARHSGGTDTQYF. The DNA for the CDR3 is TGCAGTGCTAGGCACAGCGGGGGCACAGATACGCAGTATTTT.

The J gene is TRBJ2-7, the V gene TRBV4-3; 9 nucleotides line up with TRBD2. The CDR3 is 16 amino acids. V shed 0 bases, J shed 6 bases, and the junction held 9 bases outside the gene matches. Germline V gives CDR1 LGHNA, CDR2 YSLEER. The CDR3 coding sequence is TGCGCCAGCAGCCAAGATTGGACGGCGGGGGGGCGCGAGCAGTACTTC. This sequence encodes CASSQDWTAGGREQYF.

In DNA form, the CDR3 reads TGTGCCAGCAGCCCACCCCTACCGACAGGCGATACGCAGTATTTT. Encoded protein: CASSPPLPTGDTQYF. V and J are TRBV7-2 and TRBJ2-3; tentatively, D is TRBD1 (6 bases). Germline V CDR1 and CDR2: SGHTA, FQGNSA. The CDR3 loop spans 15 amino acids. V lost 5 bases and J 6 bases, leaving 18 bases between the germline ends.

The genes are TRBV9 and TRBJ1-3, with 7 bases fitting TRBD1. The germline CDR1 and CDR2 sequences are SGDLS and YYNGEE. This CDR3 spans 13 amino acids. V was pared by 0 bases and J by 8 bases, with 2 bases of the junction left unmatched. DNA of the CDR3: TGTGCCAGCAGCGTAGGACAGGGTGACACCATATATTTT. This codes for CASSVGQGDTIYF.